A selection of T cell receptor beta chains follows, all from one sample in a study of early T cells in non-severe SARS-CoV-2 infection. TCRdb reanalysed the 5' RACE reads using MiXCR and keeps one entry per CDR3 protein. The sample records 25,000 to 35,000 distinct CDR3 sequences, roughly 6% being singletons. Sequencing was carried out using whole blood. The receptor set was obtained from an adult who was a healthcare worker with PCR-confirmed SARS-CoV-2 infection or an uninfected control (not recorded which). Both conserved end residues are part of each CDR3. The order of the fields is CDR3 protein, CDR3 DNA, J gene, D gene, V gene, clone size. D genes are given only for firm matches. Size is stated for part of the rows, as once, few or many counts, or as a class when the clone is expanded.

CDR3 protein: CASSLVLRKLETQYF; CDR3 DNA: TGTGCCAGCAGCTTAGTTCTCCGTAAACTGGAGACCCAGTACTTC; J gene: TRBJ2-5; D gene: NA; V gene: TRBV11-2; clone size: NA
CDR3 protein: CSARLAGSTDTQYF; CDR3 DNA: TGCAGTGCGAGACTAGCGGGGAGCACAGATACGCAGTATTTT; J gene: TRBJ2-3; D gene: TRBD2; V gene: TRBV20-1; clone size: many
CDR3 protein: CASSQGGQGSSYEQYF; CDR3 DNA: TGCGCCAGCAGCCAAGGGGGACAGGGGAGCTCCTACGAGCAGTACTTC; J gene: TRBJ2-7; D gene: TRBD1; V gene: TRBV4-1; clone size: many
CDR3 protein: CATSPTPGQDPTYEQYF; CDR3 DNA: TGTGCCACCAGTCCAACTCCGGGACAGGATCCTACATACGAGCAGTACTTC; J gene: TRBJ2-7; D gene: TRBD1; V gene: TRBV24-1; clone size: many
CDR3 protein: CAWSAYSLGKFYEQYF; CDR3 DNA: TGTGCCTGGAGTGCTTATTCGCTGGGGAAGTTTTACGAGCAGTACTTC; J gene: TRBJ2-7; D gene: NA; V gene: TRBV30; clone size: few
CDR3 protein: CASSQGTEPTNEKLFF; CDR3 DNA: TGTGCCAGCAGCCAGGGGACAGAGCCAACTAATGAAAAACTGTTTTTT; J gene: TRBJ1-4; D gene: TRBD1; V gene: TRBV11-3; clone size: many
CDR3 protein: CASSRNSGSVSYEQYF; CDR3 DNA: TGTGCCAGCAGCAGAAATAGCGGGAGTGTCTCCTACGAGCAGTACTTC; J gene: TRBJ2-7; D gene: TRBD2; V gene: TRBV7-2; clone size: many
CDR3 protein: CASSLRSRGGYTF; CDR3 DNA: TGTGCCAGCAGCCTTCGTTCGAGGGGAGGCTACACCTTC; J gene: TRBJ1-2; D gene: NA; V gene: TRBV7-6; clone size: many
CDR3 protein: CASSLKGDGPHQPQHF; CDR3 DNA: TGTGCCAGCAGCTTAAAAGGGGACGGACCCCATCAGCCCCAGCATTTT; J gene: TRBJ1-5; D gene: NA; V gene: TRBV7-6; clone size: NA
CDR3 protein: CASKIGTSGEQFF; CDR3 DNA: TGCGCCAGCAAGATCGGGACTAGCGGGGAGCAGTTCTTC; J gene: TRBJ2-1; D gene: TRBD2; V gene: TRBV5-1; clone size: NA
CDR3 protein: CASSSPRQSYEQYF; CDR3 DNA: TGTGCCAGCAGCTCCCCTCGACAGTCCTACGAGCAGTACTTC; J gene: TRBJ2-7; D gene: NA; V gene: TRBV7-9; clone size: many
CDR3 protein: CASSLAAGQTEAFF; CDR3 DNA: TGTGCCAGCAGCTTAGCGGCAGGACAGACTGAAGCTTTCTTT; J gene: TRBJ1-1; D gene: NA; V gene: TRBV7-6; clone size: many
CDR3 protein: CASSLVTSRGNTGELFF; CDR3 DNA: TGTGCCAGCAGCTTAGTCACCTCGCGGGGAAACACCGGGGAGCTGTTTTTT; J gene: TRBJ2-2; D gene: NA; V gene: TRBV7-6; clone size: few
CDR3 protein: CASSPRQGNSPLHF; CDR3 DNA: TGTGCCAGCTCACCCCGACAGGGTAATTCACCCCTCCACTTT; J gene: TRBJ1-6; D gene: TRBD1; V gene: TRBV18; clone size: few
CDR3 protein: CASSYGRADTQYF; CDR3 DNA: TGTGCCAGCAGCTATGGCCGGGCAGATACGCAGTATTTT; J gene: TRBJ2-3; D gene: NA; V gene: TRBV11-2; clone size: many
CDR3 protein: CASSWLLADNEQFF; CDR3 DNA: TGTGCCAGCAGCTGGTTACTAGCGGACAATGAGCAGTTCTTC; J gene: TRBJ2-1; D gene: TRBD2; V gene: TRBV11-2; clone size: many
CDR3 protein: CASSLVTGRNQPQHF; CDR3 DNA: TGTGCCAGCAGTTTAGTTACAGGACGCAATCAGCCCCAGCATTTT; J gene: TRBJ1-5; D gene: NA; V gene: TRBV12-3/TRBV12-4; clone size: many
CDR3 protein: CASSDRGRETYEQYF; CDR3 DNA: TGTGCCAGCAGTGATAGGGGACGGGAAACCTACGAGCAGTACTTC; J gene: TRBJ2-7; D gene: NA; V gene: TRBV25-1; clone size: many
CDR3 protein: CASRTGGGQPQHF; CDR3 DNA: TGTGCCAGCAGGACAGGGGGCGGTCAGCCCCAGCATTTT; J gene: TRBJ1-5; D gene: TRBD1; V gene: TRBV12-3/TRBV12-4; clone size: many
CDR3 protein: CASSLQPSQGGNYGYTF; CDR3 DNA: TGCGCCAGCAGCCTCCAGCCCTCACAGGGCGGAAACTATGGCTACACCTTC; J gene: TRBJ1-2; D gene: NA; V gene: TRBV5-1; clone size: few
CDR3 protein: CASSLQSSYNSPLHF; CDR3 DNA: TGTGCCAGCAGCTTACAGAGCTCCTATAATTCACCCCTCCACTTT; J gene: TRBJ1-6; D gene: NA; V gene: TRBV7-9; clone size: many
CDR3 protein: CASSHSTSGRPDTQYF; CDR3 DNA: TGTGCCAGCAGCCACTCGACTAGCGGGAGGCCGGATACGCAGTATTTT; J gene: TRBJ2-3; D gene: TRBD2; V gene: TRBV3-1; clone size: few
CDR3 protein: CSARDFGREGREQYF; CDR3 DNA: TGCAGTGCTAGAGATTTCGGGCGGGAGGGCCGCGAGCAGTACTTC; J gene: TRBJ2-7; D gene: TRBD2; V gene: TRBV20-1; clone size: NA
CDR3 protein: CASSYSPGTTDTQYF; CDR3 DNA: TGTGCCAGCAGTTATTCCCCAGGGACCACAGATACGCAGTATTTT; J gene: TRBJ2-3; D gene: NA; V gene: TRBV6-5; clone size: once
CDR3 protein: CASSPRRGNEQYF; CDR3 DNA: TGTGCCAGCTCACCGAGGAGGGGAAACGAGCAGTACTTC; J gene: TRBJ2-7; D gene: NA; V gene: TRBV18; clone size: many
CDR3 protein: CASSLDSTGAFF; CDR3 DNA: TGTGCCAGCAGCTTGGACTCTACTGGGGCTTTCTTT; J gene: TRBJ1-1; D gene: NA; V gene: TRBV5-4; clone size: many
CDR3 protein: CASSSTGANNQPQHF; CDR3 DNA: TGTGCCAGCAGTTCCACAGGGGCTAACAATCAGCCCCAGCATTTT; J gene: TRBJ1-5; D gene: TRBD1; V gene: TRBV28; clone size: many
CDR3 protein: CASRTGYDTDTQYF; CDR3 DNA: TGTGCCAGCAGGACAGGGTACGACACAGATACGCAGTATTTT; J gene: TRBJ2-3; D gene: TRBD1; V gene: TRBV7-9; clone size: many
CDR3 protein: CASSLQAGSTDTQYF; CDR3 DNA: TGTGCCAGCAGTTTACAAGCGGGTAGCACAGATACGCAGTATTTT; J gene: TRBJ2-3; D gene: NA; V gene: TRBV12-3/TRBV12-4; clone size: medium-sized
CDR3 protein: CASSLGLAGNTDTQYF; CDR3 DNA: TGTGCCAGCAGCTTAGGGCTAGCGGGGAACACAGATACGCAGTATTTT; J gene: TRBJ2-3; D gene: TRBD2; V gene: TRBV7-2; clone size: many
CDR3 protein: CASNHSPTKDEQYF; CDR3 DNA: TGTGCCAGCAACCACAGCCCTACCAAAGACGAGCAGTACTTC; J gene: TRBJ2-7; D gene: NA; V gene: TRBV7-9; clone size: NA
CDR3 protein: CASSQGDGSTDTQYF; CDR3 DNA: TGCGCCAGCAGCCAAGGAGACGGGAGCACAGATACGCAGTATTTT; J gene: TRBJ2-3; D gene: NA; V gene: TRBV4-1; clone size: many
CDR3 protein: CASSLNSENTIYF; CDR3 DNA: TGCGCCAGCAGCCTCAACAGCGAAAACACCATATATTTT; J gene: TRBJ1-3; D gene: NA; V gene: TRBV5-1; clone size: many
CDR3 protein: CAWSVLAGGLAGKIEETQYF; CDR3 DNA: TGTGCCTGGAGTGTACTTGCGGGCGGACTAGCGGGAAAAATAGAAGAGACCCAGTACTTC; J gene: TRBJ2-5; D gene: TRBD2; V gene: TRBV30; clone size: many
CDR3 protein: CASSRALQGEAFF; CDR3 DNA: TGCGCCAGCAGCCGAGCCCTACAGGGTGAAGCTTTCTTT; J gene: TRBJ1-1; D gene: NA; V gene: TRBV4-3; clone size: many
CDR3 protein: CSARMDRNEQFF; CDR3 DNA: TGCAGTGCTAGAATGGACCGCAATGAGCAGTTCTTC; J gene: TRBJ2-1; D gene: NA; V gene: TRBV20-1; clone size: many
CDR3 protein: CASSFGTGVAFF; CDR3 DNA: TGTGCCAGCAGTTTTGGGACAGGGGTAGCTTTCTTT; J gene: TRBJ1-1; D gene: TRBD1; V gene: TRBV12-3/TRBV12-4; clone size: many
CDR3 protein: CASSLRLAGVNEQFF; CDR3 DNA: TGTGCCAGCAGTTTGCGACTAGCGGGAGTTAATGAGCAGTTCTTC; J gene: TRBJ2-1; D gene: TRBD2; V gene: TRBV12-3/TRBV12-4; clone size: NA
CDR3 protein: CASSLEARGYEKLFF; CDR3 DNA: TGTGCCAGCAGCTTAGAGGCAAGGGGTTATGAAAAACTGTTTTTT; J gene: TRBJ1-4; D gene: NA; V gene: TRBV11-2; clone size: many
CDR3 protein: CASSLGDRGPSSYNEQFF; CDR3 DNA: TGTGCCAGCAGCTTAGGGGACAGGGGTCCCAGCTCCTACAATGAGCAGTTCTTC; J gene: TRBJ2-1; D gene: TRBD1; V gene: TRBV11-3; clone size: many
CDR3 protein: CASSPISGNTIYF; CDR3 DNA: TGTGCCAGCAGCCCAATCTCTGGAAACACCATATATTTT; J gene: TRBJ1-3; D gene: NA; V gene: TRBV7-9; clone size: many
CDR3 protein: CSPLDSFSSYNEQFF; CDR3 DNA: TGCAGTCCCCTGGATAGCTTTAGCTCCTACAATGAGCAGTTCTTC; J gene: TRBJ2-1; D gene: NA; V gene: TRBV20-1; clone size: NA
CDR3 protein: CASSQDGGGEQFF; CDR3 DNA: TGTGCCAGCAGCCAAGATGGGGGCGGAGAGCAGTTCTTC; J gene: TRBJ2-1; D gene: NA; V gene: TRBV4-2; clone size: few
CDR3 protein: CASSPRGTRSLNEQFF; CDR3 DNA: TGTGCCAGCAGCCCCAGGGGGACCCGGAGTTTGAATGAGCAGTTCTTC; J gene: TRBJ2-1; D gene: TRBD1; V gene: TRBV11-2; clone size: many
CDR3 protein: CSVELRDEQYF; CDR3 DNA: TGCAGCGTTGAGCTGAGAGACGAGCAGTACTTC; J gene: TRBJ2-7; D gene: NA; V gene: TRBV29-1; clone size: many
CDR3 protein: CASRLQTSGGYEQYF; CDR3 DNA: TGTGCCAGCAGACTCCAGACTAGCGGGGGCTACGAGCAGTACTTC; J gene: TRBJ2-7; D gene: TRBD2; V gene: TRBV6-1; clone size: many
CDR3 protein: CASSPGLGGNEQFF; CDR3 DNA: TGTGCCAGCAGCCCCGGACTAGGGGGCAATGAGCAGTTCTTC; J gene: TRBJ2-1; D gene: NA; V gene: TRBV27; clone size: NA
CDR3 protein: CASSESKDRAKGYGYTF; CDR3 DNA: TGCGCCAGCAGTGAGTCGAAGGACAGGGCTAAGGGCTATGGCTACACCTTC; J gene: TRBJ1-2; D gene: TRBD1; V gene: TRBV10-2; clone size: many
CDR3 protein: CASSYGDSPLHF; CDR3 DNA: TGTGCCAGCAGTTACGGGGATTCACCCCTCCACTTT; J gene: TRBJ1-6; D gene: NA; V gene: TRBV6-5; clone size: many
CDR3 protein: CASKLGSDTQYF; CDR3 DNA: TGTGCCAGCAAGCTGGGATCAGATACGCAGTATTTT; J gene: TRBJ2-3; D gene: NA; V gene: TRBV6-1; clone size: many
CDR3 protein: CASSLSLRYTEAFF; CDR3 DNA: TGTGCCAGCAGCCTCTCATTAAGGTACACTGAAGCTTTCTTT; J gene: TRBJ1-1; D gene: NA; V gene: TRBV7-8; clone size: few
CDR3 protein: CASSRLGDTEAFF; CDR3 DNA: TGTGCCAGCTCGCGATTGGGGGACACTGAAGCTTTCTTT; J gene: TRBJ1-1; D gene: NA; V gene: TRBV18; clone size: many
CDR3 protein: CASSPSDRAPSYEQYF; CDR3 DNA: TGTGCCAGCAGCCCGTCGGACAGGGCACCATCCTACGAGCAGTACTTC; J gene: TRBJ2-7; D gene: TRBD1; V gene: TRBV7-3; clone size: many
CDR3 protein: CATSKRAGDSTDTQYF; CDR3 DNA: TGTGCCACCTCCAAACGTGCGGGAGACAGCACAGATACGCAGTATTTT; J gene: TRBJ2-3; D gene: TRBD2; V gene: TRBV24-1; clone size: many
CDR3 protein: CASSRDRVSNIQYF; CDR3 DNA: TGTGCCAGCTCACGGGACAGGGTTTCGAACATTCAGTACTTC; J gene: TRBJ2-4; D gene: TRBD1; V gene: TRBV18; clone size: many
CDR3 protein: CAISVGTNNEQFF; CDR3 DNA: TGTGCCATCAGTGTCGGAACTAACAATGAGCAGTTCTTC; J gene: TRBJ2-1; D gene: NA; V gene: TRBV10-3; clone size: many
CDR3 protein: CASSWTSGSYEQYF; CDR3 DNA: TGTGCCAGCAGCTGGACTAGCGGGAGCTACGAGCAGTACTTC; J gene: TRBJ2-7; D gene: TRBD2; V gene: TRBV7-6; clone size: NA